Presented here are 29 T cell receptor beta chains from one specimen sequenced in a study of blood T cell repertoires in COVID-19. Repertoires were generated with immunoSEQ multiplex PCR, while TCRdb's copy carries only in-frame clones and drops some. The repertoire includes some 50,000 clones, 83% of them detected once, and 8% to 10% sits in the top ten. The sequenced sample consisted of peripheral blood. The source of these receptors is a man older than 75 in a cohort sampled during active COVID-19.

The count of this clone is one. The rearrangement uses TRBV7-8 and TRBJ1-2, with 7 nucleotides matching TRBD1. The germline CDR1 and CDR2 sequences are SGHVS and FQNEAQ. The CDR3 spans 15 residues. Germline trimming cut 5 bases from V and 4 bases from J; bases unmatched to any gene: 10. DNA of the CDR3: TGTGCCAGCAGCCCAGAGAGGGGGCGAACCTATGGCTACACCTTC. Its translation: CASSPERGRTYGYTF.

The chain combines TRBV7-8 with TRBJ2-7; no clear D. Trimming shortened V by 1 base and J by 6 bases, and 10 bases separated the two germline ends. The CDR3 is 13 amino acids. The germline gives CDR1 SGHVS, CDR2 FQNEAQ. CDR3 sequence reads: CASSLGPTSEQYF. As DNA, the CDR3 is TGTGCCAGCAGCTTAGGGCCCACCAGCGAGCAGTACTTC.

The chain couples TRBV6-6 to TRBJ2-5; D is undetermined. Germline values: CDR1 MNHNY, CDR2 SVGAGI (reference sequence). V lost 3 bases, J lost 1 base, and 6 bases lay in between. The CDR3 has 13 amino acids. CDR3 coding DNA: TGTGCCAGCAGTTATTCGGGCCAAGAGACCCAGTACTTC. It translates to CASSYSGQETQYF.

The J gene is TRBJ2-7, the V gene TRBV20-1, with D tentatively TRBD1 (6 bases). Germline CDR1 DFQATT, CDR2 SNEGSKA (reference sequence). The germline V and J ends were trimmed by 3 bases and 0 bases, with 15 bases remaining between them. This CDR3 is 15 amino acids long. The CDR3, as DNA: TGCAGTGCTAGTAGCAGACAGGAGAGCTCCTACGAGCAGTACTTC. This encodes CSASSRQESSYEQYF.

This sequence joins TRBV19 and TRBJ1-1, with D unclear. Looked up from germline, CDR1 is LNHDA and CDR2 is SQIVND (reference sequence). The CDR3 totals 14 residues. V gave up 7 bases and J gave up 1 base, with 13 bases separating them. Written as DNA, the CDR3 is TGTGCCAGTACAAAAAATCGGGGGAACACTGAAGCTTTCTTT. Residues: CASTKNRGNTEAFF.

The chain's CDR3 is CSASMTATNYGYTF. The CDR3 nucleotides read TGCAGTGCTAGTATGACTGCCACTAACTATGGCTACACCTTC. This chain links TRBV20-1 with TRBJ1-2; the D is unclear. CDR3 length equals 14 residues. Germline assignment: CDR1 DFQATT and CDR2 SNEGSKA (reference sequence). V lost 3 bases to trimming and J lost 0 bases, with 11 bases between them.

The J gene is TRBJ2-1, the V gene TRBV5-1; the match to TRBD1 covers 8 bases. With 0 bases clipped from V and 3 bases from J, the junction kept 2 bases outside the gene matches. CDR1 is SGHRS, CDR2 YFSETQ, per germline. This CDR3 has 15 residues. The CDR3 region has the DNA TGCGCCAGCAGCTTGGAAGACAGGGGCTACAATGAGCAGTTCTTC. As protein: CASSLEDRGYNEQFF.

This clone was observed a single time. The chain is built from TRBV15 and TRBJ2-3; no reliable D call. V was cut by 0 bases and J by 0 bases, with 7 bases left in between. CDR3 length: 15 residues. Looked up from germline, CDR1 is LNHNV and CDR2 is YYDKDF (reference sequence). CDR3 region: CATSREGLSTDTQYF. CDR3 DNA sequence: TGTGCCACCAGCAGAGAGGGCCTGAGCACAGATACGCAGTATTTT.

This chain connects TRBV19 to TRBJ2-3; D might be TRBD1 (5 bases). This CDR3 has 16 amino acids. Trimming left V 6 bases short and J 1 base short, with 17 bases between. Germline V lookup: CDR1 LNHDA, CDR2 SQIVND (reference sequence). CDR3 DNA sequence: TGTGCCAGTAGACCCAGGGCTAGTTATGGCACAGATACGCAGTATTTT. Its protein is CASRPRASYGTDTQYF.

The V call is TRBV6-1, the J call TRBJ2-1; TRBD2 matches 7 bases. The CDR3 totals 15 residues. J was trimmed by 5 bases and V by 6 bases; bases with no gene match: 10. Germline V gene data show CDR1 as MNHNS and CDR2 as SASEGT. For the CDR3, the DNA is TGTGCCAGCAGCCTGGACCGGGACTACCACAATGAGCAGTTCTTC. It codes for CASSLDRDYHNEQFF.

The V call is TRBV3-1 (or the pseudogene TRBV3-2), the J call TRBJ2-3; 14 bases match TRBD2. Germline V gives CDR1 LGHDT, CDR2 YNNKEL (reference sequence). The junction had 3 bases not matched to a gene; V was cut back by 1 base and J by 6 bases. The CDR3 has 16 residues. CDR3 bases: TGTGCCAGCAGCCAAGTCCGGACTAGCGGGAGGGATACGCAGTATTTT. Protein sequence: CASSQVRTSGRDTQYF.

The chain links TRBV12-3 or TRBV12-4 to TRBJ1-5; the match to TRBD1 covers 11 bases. V dropped 6 bases and J dropped 6; count of bases not matched to a gene: 1. The CDR3 loop spans 13 amino acids. The CDR3 sequence is CASSGTGGQPQHF. The CDR3 DNA follows: TGTGCCAGCAGCGGGACAGGGGGTCAGCCCCAGCATTTT.

In this sample, this clone turned up once. The chain couples TRBV28 to TRBJ1-2; TRBD1 might be the D (6 bases). The V gene lost 3 bases and the J gene lost 8 bases, with 16 bases spanning the gap. This CDR3 is 14 amino acids long. From germline, CDR1 is MDHEN and CDR2 SYDVKM. CDR3 sequence reads: CASSFPGTKKGYTF. The CDR3 nucleotides read TGTGCCAGCAGTTTCCCCGGGACAAAAAAAGGCTACACCTTC.

The chain combines TRBV11-2 with TRBJ2-5; D is perhaps TRBD1 (7 bases). The CDR3 has 13 amino acids. Trimming shortened V by 6 bases and J by 7 bases, and 15 bases separated the two germline ends. CDR1 is SGHAT, CDR2 FQNNGV, per germline. This chain's CDR3 is CASRPDREATQYF. CDR3 DNA: TGTGCCAGCAGACCCGACAGGGAGGCGACCCAGTACTTC.

The CDR3 loop reads CASSRGQYSNQPQHF. The CDR3 nucleotides read TGTGCCAGTAGTAGGGGACAGTATAGCAATCAGCCCCAGCATTTT. This chain links TRBV19 with TRBJ1-5, with 7 bases that match TRBD1. The germline V gene encodes CDR1 LNHDA and CDR2 SQIVND (reference sequence). The CDR3 consists of 15 residues. Trimming at V came to 4 bases and at J to 0 bases, leaving 3 bases not matched to a gene.

The V call is TRBV4-2, the J call TRBJ1-3; 10 positions match TRBD1. The junction had 8 bases not matched to a gene; V was cut back by 3 bases and J by 6 bases. The CDR3 covers 16 residues. Germline CDR1 and CDR2: LGHNA and YNFKEQ. The DNA of the CDR3 is TGTGCCAGCAGCCAGCCCGGGACAGGGGAGGCAAACACCATATATTTT. This encodes CASSQPGTGEANTIYF.

CDR3 residues: CASSSRDSLYGYTF. The CDR3 bases are TGTGCCAGCAGCTCCCGGGACAGCCTCTATGGCTACACCTTC. J is TRBJ1-2 and V is TRBV9; 7 bases are shared with TRBD1. The CDR3 is 14 residues long. V lost 4 bases to trimming and J lost 4 bases; unmatched junction nucleotides: 7. Looked up from germline, CDR1 is SGDLS and CDR2 is YYNGEE.

The rearrangement links TRBV5-1 to TRBJ2-1; tentative D call: TRBD2 (5 bases). Trimming removed 1 base at V and 3 bases at J, with 11 bases between. The CDR3 contains 15 residues. Germline V gene sequence: CDR1 SGHRS, CDR2 YFSETQ. The CDR3, as DNA: TGCGCCAGCAGCTTGAGGTCCGAGGGCTACAATGAGCAGTTCTTC. Translated: CASSLRSEGYNEQFF. The full variable domain, rest sourced from reference TRBV5-1 and TRBJ2-1, is KAGVTQTPRYLIKTRGQQVTLSCSPISGHRSVSWYQQTPGQGLQFLFEYFSETQRNKGNFPGRFSGRQFSNSRSEMNVSTLELGDSALYLCASSLRSEGYNEQFFGPGTRLTVL.

This chain joins TRBV4-1 and TRBJ2-7; possibly TRBD1 for D (5 bases). The CDR3 covers 14 residues. Germline V gene lookup returns CDR1 MGHRA and CDR2 YSYEKL. V lost 4 bases to trimming and J lost 2 bases, with 12 bases between them. This CDR3 reads CASSPLDRPYEQYF. The CDR3 DNA reads TGCGCCAGCAGCCCGCTCGACAGACCCTACGAGCAGTACTTC.

For the CDR3, the DNA is TGTGCCAGCAGCCCAGGACAGGGGGACACCGGGGAGCTGTTTTTT. This translates into CASSPGQGDTGELFF. This rearrangement joins TRBV11-3 to TRBJ2-2; TRBD1 agrees at 10 bases. CDR3 length: 15 amino acids. Germline values: CDR1 SGHNT, CDR2 YENEEA. J was trimmed by 3 bases and V by 5 bases; bases with no gene match: 3.

V gene TRBV3-1 (or the pseudogene TRBV3-2) combines with J gene TRBJ2-5; 7 bases agree with TRBD2. Germline loops: CDR1 LGHDT, CDR2 YNNKEL (reference sequence). V dropped 4 bases and J dropped 4; count of bases not matched to a gene: 6. The CDR3 has 14 residues. CDR3 loop: CASSRGAGIETQYF. In nucleotides, the CDR3 is TGTGCCAGCAGCCGAGGAGCGGGGATAGAGACCCAGTACTTC.

The V call is TRBV7-6, the J call TRBJ2-7, with a possible D match to TRBD2 (7 bases). The germline CDR1 and CDR2 sequences are SGHVS and FNYEAQ. Trimming took off 1 base at V and 2 bases at J, with 12 bases between the two ends. This CDR3 contains 15 residues. The CDR3: CASSLGVGGPYEQYF. The CDR3 DNA is TGTGCCAGCAGCTTAGGGGTCGGGGGGCCCTACGAGCAGTACTTC.

The gene calls are TRBV19 and TRBJ2-5, with D possibly TRBD1 on 5 matching bases. Trimming pared 5 bases from V and 9 bases from J, leaving 19 bases between. The CDR3 is made up of 14 amino acids. CDR1 is LNHDA, CDR2 SQIVND, per germline (reference sequence). Here the CDR3 DNA reads TGTGCCAGTAGTCCAAGGACCCGCAGGGTGGCCCAGTACTTC. This sequence encodes CASSPRTRRVAQYF.

The chain couples TRBV5-1 to TRBJ2-4; 8 nucleotides agree with TRBD1. Germline CDR1 SGHRS, CDR2 YFSETQ. Unmatched junction bases numbered 0, after V lost 0 bases and J lost 1 base. The CDR3 runs 15 residues. The chain's CDR3 is CASSLGDRAKNIQYF. The CDR3 region has the DNA TGCGCCAGCAGCTTGGGGGACAGGGCCAAAAACATTCAGTACTTC.

The rearrangement uses TRBV6-6 and TRBJ1-1; D is perhaps TRBD1 (5 bases). Germline assignment: CDR1 MNHNY and CDR2 SVGAGI (reference sequence). The CDR3 is 14 residues long. The ends were cut back, 0 bases at V and 4 bases at J, with 9 bases in the middle. The CDR3 DNA follows: TGTGCCAGCAGTTACTCGATGGGGGGCACTGAAGCTTTCTTT. Translating gives CASSYSMGGTEAFF.

V is TRBV5-5 and J is TRBJ2-7; TRBD2 aligns across 10 bases. Germline assignment: CDR1 SGHKS and CDR2 YYEKEE (reference sequence). The CDR3 consists of 15 residues. The junction had 8 bases not matched to a gene; V was cut back by 3 bases and J by 5 bases. The CDR3 loop reads CASSSTRTSGDEQYF. CDR3 DNA: TGTGCCAGCAGCTCGACCCGGACTAGCGGCGACGAGCAGTACTTC.

The chain has TRBV10-1 and TRBJ2-3; 7 bases are shared with TRBD2. Per the germline V gene, CDR1 is WNHNN and CDR2 is SYGVQD (reference sequence). The V segment lost 4 bases and the J segment 9 bases; nucleotides outside the gene matches: 4. There are 12 residues in the CDR3. CDR3 protein: CASSGAGKTQYF. The CDR3 DNA follows: TGCGCCAGCAGTGGAGCGGGGAAAACGCAGTATTTT.

About this clone itself: An end of the junction differs from the germline gene, which may be a read error. This chain connects TRBV6-5 to TRBJ2-5; the D gene is possibly TRBD1 (5 bases). CDR1 MNHEY and CDR2 SVGAGI come from the germline V gene. The CDR3 runs to 13 residues. The CDR3 region is CASSTSGQGTQYF. The CDR3, as DNA: TGTGCCAGCAGTACATCAGGGCAAGGGACCCAGTACTTC.

The chain is built from TRBV5-6 and TRBJ2-7; TRBD2 agrees at 12 bases. The length of the CDR3 is 16 residues. J gave up 4 bases and V 3 bases, and 8 bases lay outside the gene matches. Germline CDR1 reads SGHDT; CDR2 reads YYEEEE. Written as DNA, the CDR3 is TGTGCCAGCAGCTCGCTAGCGGGGGGGCCTCAATACGAGCAGTACTTC. Its translation: CASSSLAGGPQYEQYF.